This is a list of T cell receptor beta chains from one sample in a study of blood T cell repertoires in COVID-19. Clones were sequenced by immunoSEQ multiplex PCR, and TCRdb holds only the in-frame ones, with some missing. The sample lists about 21,000 clones, about 80% seen once, with over 6.5% in the top ten. Sequenced input: peripheral blood. Receptors were obtained from a human donor in a cohort sampled during active COVID-19. Each CDR3 is given with its conserved first and last residue. For some rows the clone size is stated as once, few or many, or as a class when expanded; others skip it.

size,V,J,CDR3
NA,TRBV2,TRBJ1-2,CASRGQGMGGYTF
NA,TRBV19,TRBJ2-1,CASSPRTSGGAVEQFF
NA,TRBV4-1,TRBJ1-2,CASSQLTGGDNYGYTF
NA,TRBV14,TRBJ2-7,CASSQGILSGFTYEQYF
NA,TRBV6-5,TRBJ2-7,CASSYARGGTYEQYF
NA,TRBV28,TRBJ1-1,CASLMGGYTEAFF
NA,TRBV28,TRBJ1-2,CASSPRRGYTF
NA,TRBV6-2/TRBV6-3,TRBJ2-1,CASSYSIALSSYNEQFF
once,TRBV7-9,TRBJ1-1,CASRGTENTEAFF
NA,TRBV20-1,TRBJ2-7,CSASISYEQYF
NA,TRBV29-1,TRBJ2-2,CSVSRQGINTGELFF
NA,TRBV10-3,TRBJ2-3,CAISEAGSTDTQYF
few,TRBV19,TRBJ2-4,CASSTSGAKGNIQYF
few,TRBV4-3,TRBJ2-3,CASSQDSFSGLTDTQYF
NA,TRBV3-1/TRBV3-2,TRBJ1-2,CASSQGQAYGYTF
NA,TRBV11-3,TRBJ2-5,CASSLDKIRPGETQYF
NA,TRBV5-1,TRBJ2-3,CASSLARAGGTTDTQYF
NA,TRBV18,TRBJ2-7,CASSPTDLSEQYF
NA,TRBV7-3,TRBJ2-5,CASSLDLGLAQYF
NA,TRBV29-1,TRBJ1-5,CSVRTDSNQPQHF
NA,TRBV7-2,TRBJ2-7,CASSSRTGSYEQYF
NA,TRBV29-1,TRBJ2-7,CSVLTGGYEQYF
NA,TRBV3-1/TRBV3-2,TRBJ1-1,CASSQTGTEAFF
NA,TRBV6-6,TRBJ2-3,CASRTATESTDTQYF
NA,TRBV10-3,TRBJ2-3,CAISGKGHTQYF
NA,TRBV11-3,TRBJ2-5,CASSLAILIGQETQYF
NA,TRBV7-3,TRBJ1-6,CASSLVSGRSPLHF
NA,TRBV18,TRBJ2-1,CASSTGTDNEQFF
once,TRBV5-1,TRBJ2-2,CASSFWRGLIAEANTGELFF
NA,TRBV2,TRBJ1-4,CASSAQGNKNEKLFF
NA,TRBV24-1,TRBJ2-5,CATSDLHEAGGFKETQYF
NA,TRBV6-2/TRBV6-3,TRBJ2-5,CASSYSGGRWETQYF
once,TRBV3-1/TRBV3-2,TRBJ1-1,CASSGVNTEAFF
NA,TRBV6-5,TRBJ1-1,CASIMGGANTEAFF
NA,TRBV6-6,TRBJ2-1,CASSPNAQRLAFHEQFF
NA,TRBV30,TRBJ1-2,CAWSPGTGLFYGYTF
NA,TRBV25-1,TRBJ1-1,CASSEKQGVKTAEAFF
NA,TRBV7-8,TRBJ2-2,CASSLSADRGPTGELFF
NA,TRBV28,TRBJ1-2,CASTRRDRPSGYTF
NA,TRBV6-5,TRBJ2-4,CASRSSGGAENIQYF
NA,TRBV3-1/TRBV3-2,TRBJ1-3,CASSQGYRGLSGNTIYF
NA,TRBV6-5,TRBJ2-1,CASGRLAGAHNEQFF